This TCR beta chain is from a study of blood T cell repertoires in COVID-19. For the study at large: Material from acute and convalescent COVID-19 was sourced from the United States, Italy and Spain.

Libraries were prepared by immunoSEQ multiplex PCR; TCRdb keeps only in-frame clonotypes and omits some of them. Counted here are about 98,000 clones, roughly 80% occurring once; the ten biggest clones make up 11%. This clone was recorded once. Trimming left V 0 bases short and J 1 base short, with 11 bases between. CDR1 and CDR2 from the germline V gene are SGHKS and YYEKEE (reference sequence). CDR3 length equals 16 residues. The receptor's source is a man between 65 and 79 years old with active or convalescent COVID-19. The chain combines TRBV5-5 with TRBJ1-3, with D possibly TRBD1 on 6 matching bases. The specimen sequenced was peripheral blood. CDR3 bases: TGTGCCAGCAGCTTGGGAGCACAGGGATCTGGAAACACCATATATTTT. Translating gives CASSLGAQGSGNTIYF.